Included here is one T cell receptor (beta chain) sequence, with context. The antigen it binds to is not known. No much larger clone exists at a distance of one base, and base qualities are not known. The sample comes from a study of blood T cell repertoires in COVID-19 (dated by TCRdb to the early 2020s). Regarding the complete study: The collaborator samples originated in the United States, Italy and Spain and spanned the acute and convalescent phases of COVID-19. Subjects who had been exposed to COVID-19, were actively infected with it, or had recovered from it provided the deeply sampled blood TCRbeta repertoires that made up the dataset. A de-identified subject ID, COVID-19 status, age in years and sex were almost always included in the sample metadata. The repertoires were released in a freely available public database intended as a resource for research on the immune response to SARS-CoV-2. The samples were drawn from two sources: the first 160 participants of the ongoing ImmuneRACE study, and 1,000 to 1,500 subjects contributed by 6 global collaborators. The material from the prospective study consisted of cDNA or gDNA derived from T cells, B-cell-depleted T cells, or PBMCs. Where available, HLA class I and class II types were taken from metadata supplied by the sample provider and were not determined by assay-based typing. What the study reported, not specific to this receptor: How much clinical and demographic metadata was included differed by source and by participant, and the metadata was provided uncurated.

The immunoSEQ Assay, a bias-controlled multiplex PCR, was used to amplify TCRbeta CDR3 regions from genomic DNA. The authors processed their data as follows. The number of nucleated cells in each sample was estimated by amplification of reference gene primers within the assay. Sequence reads were collapsed and filtered to measure the absolute abundance of every unique TCRbeta CDR3 rearrangement. For each sample, productive Simpson clonality was calculated as the square root of Simpson's diversity index over productive rearrangements. The table comes from immuneACCESS by way of TCRdb, which keeps in-frame sequences with V and J called. Part of the clones is missing from these tables; in studies checked, under half for an unresolved V gene and the rest for unknown reasons. V and J calls and clone size follow that table, whereas D and trimming were derived from the DNA. This sample is represented by over 100,000 clones; approximately 91% of them were singletons. The top ten constitute 4% to 4.5% of the sample.

Collaborating institutions collected whole blood in K2EDTA tubes following their own protocols. For TCRbeta analysis, collaborators shipped samples as frozen whole blood, isolated PBMCs, or DNA extracted from either of those sample types. For CDR1 and CDR2, the germline V gene lists SGHAT and FQNNGV. Trimming removed 3 bases from V and 8 bases from J, leaving 13 bases between the germline ends. The cysteine opens and the phenylalanine closes a CDR3 of 14 amino acids. The entry retains the CDR3 DNA only, 42 bases that are in frame from base 1. The receptor was derived from a man younger than 35 with acute or convalescent COVID-19. In this chain, TRBV11-2 is recombined with TRBJ1-4, with a tentative D gene TRBD1 over 5 matching bases. The sequenced sample consisted of peripheral blood. The CDR3 loop reads CASSLPGLREKLFF. The DNA is as follows: TGTGCCAGCAGCTTGCCGGGACTGAGGGAAAAACTGTTTTTT.